A selection of T cell receptor beta chains follows, all from one sample in a study of blood T cell repertoires in COVID-19. Profiled with immunoSEQ multiplex PCR; TCRdb holds only in-frame clones, not every one. The sample includes 55,000 to 75,000 clones, 70% to 85% seen only once; the top ten take 15% to 20%. The sequenced sample was peripheral blood. These TCRs come from a man older than 75 with active COVID-19. Both conserved end residues are part of each CDR3. The order of the fields is clone size, V gene, J gene, D gene, CDR3 DNA, CDR3 protein. The D gene is left open where the match is weak. Clone size is not always given. Where it is, it says once, few, many or a class for expanded clones.

.	TRBV6-2/TRBV6-3	TRBJ1-6	.	TGTGCCAGCAGTTACGGGCAGACTAATTCACCCCTCCACTTT	CASSYGQTNSPLHF
.	TRBV5-1	TRBJ1-6	.	TGCGCCAGCCGGTGGGGGGATAATTCACCCCTCCACTTT	CASRWGDNSPLHF
.	TRBV3-1/TRBV3-2	TRBJ1-1	.	TGTGCCAGCAGCCAAGGGACAGCGAACACTGAAGCTTTCTTT	CASSQGTANTEAFF
.	TRBV7-9	TRBJ2-4	.	TGTGCCAGCAGCTTAGACGGTTTCAGGGTGGGTCAGGCCAAAAACATTCAGTACTTC	CASSLDGFRVGQAKNIQYF
once	TRBV4-1	TRBJ2-7	.	TGCGCCAGCAGCCAAGAACGGACTGCCTACGAGCAGTACTTC	CASSQERTAYEQYF
.	TRBV27	TRBJ2-7	.	TGTGCCAGCAAGGTGGGCTCGGGGGAACAGTACTTC	CASKVGSGEQYF
once	TRBV30	TRBJ2-3	.	TGTGCCTCCACTAGAACAGAGGGCACAGATACGCAGTATTTT	CASTRTEGTDTQYF
.	TRBV5-8	TRBJ2-1	TRBD1	TGTGCCAGCAGCCAGGGGGCTTCCTACAATGAGCAGTTCTTC	CASSQGASYNEQFF
.	TRBV7-2	TRBJ1-2	.	TGTGCCAGCAGCTTAAAGACAGCTAACTATGGCTACACCTTC	CASSLKTANYGYTF
.	TRBV14	TRBJ1-2	TRBD1	TGTGCCAGCAGCCGAACAGGGGGCGCAAATGGCTACACCTTC	CASSRTGGANGYTF
.	TRBV10-3	TRBJ2-7	.	TGTGCCATCAGTTTAGATCAAAGAAACTCCGAGCAGTACTTC	CAISLDQRNSEQYF
.	TRBV7-6	TRBJ1-5	.	TGTGCCAGCAGCTTGTACGGAGACGATCAGCCCCAGCATTTT	CASSLYGDDQPQHF
.	TRBV5-1	TRBJ2-7	TRBD1	TGCGCCAGCAGCCGCGGACAGGGAATGTACGAGCAGTACTTC	CASSRGQGMYEQYF
once	TRBV7-8	TRBJ2-1	.	TGTGCCAGCAGCTTACCGCGAGGTTACAATGAGCAGTTCTTC	CASSLPRGYNEQFF
.	TRBV15	TRBJ2-3	.	TGTGCCACCAGCAGAGCGAGCACAGATACGCAGTATTTT	CATSRASTDTQYF
.	TRBV11-2	TRBJ1-2	TRBD1	TGTGCCAGCAGCCACCAAAGACAGGGGTTTTATGGCTACACCTTC	CASSHQRQGFYGYTF
once	TRBV12-3/TRBV12-4	TRBJ1-6	.	TGTGCCAGCAGTTGGTTACTCGGGGAGACCCTCCACTTT	CASSWLLGETLHF
once	TRBV5-6	TRBJ1-5	TRBD1	TGTGCCAGCAGCGATCGGACAGGGAGCAATCAGCCCCAGCATTTT	CASSDRTGSNQPQHF
.	TRBV18	TRBJ2-1	TRBD2	TGTGCCAGCTCACCAGGACTAGCGGGAGCTGATGAGCAGTTCTTC	CASSPGLAGADEQFF
.	TRBV7-2	TRBJ2-3	TRBD2	TGTGCCAGCAGCTTAGTGACTAGCGGAACCACAGATACGCAGTATTTT	CASSLVTSGTTDTQYF
once	TRBV18	TRBJ1-6	.	TGTGCCAGCTCACCACAGGGGGAGGGTTCACCCCTCCACTTT	CASSPQGEGSPLHF
.	TRBV6-2/TRBV6-3	TRBJ2-1	.	TGTGCCAGCAGTTACCACTCCGGGTCCGGGTCGAATGAGCAGTTCTTC	CASSYHSGSGSNEQFF
.	TRBV3-1/TRBV3-2	TRBJ2-5	.	TGTGCCAGCAGCCATAACTTGGCGGGACCTCAAGAGACCCAGTACTTC	CASSHNLAGPQETQYF
.	TRBV29-1	TRBJ2-1	TRBD2	TGCAGCTTTCTAGCGGGAGGGGCTAGCTCCTACAATGAGCAGTTCTTC	CSFLAGGASSYNEQFF
.	TRBV25-1	TRBJ2-1	TRBD2	TGTGCCAGCAGTAACGACCTAGCGGCGTCATACAATGAGCAGTTCTTC	CASSNDLAASYNEQFF
.	TRBV2	TRBJ1-1	.	TGTGCCAGCAGGGGAGAACAGGGTGTCACTGAAGCTTTCTTT	CASRGEQGVTEAFF
.	TRBV6-2/TRBV6-3	TRBJ1-1	.	TGTGCCAGCAGTTACGGGGCCACCAGGAACACTGAAGCTTTCTTT	CASSYGATRNTEAFF
.	TRBV4-2	TRBJ2-3	.	TGTGCCAGCAGCCCCCACTTGGCGGGGAGAGGCACAGATACGCAGTATTTT	CASSPHLAGRGTDTQYF
few	TRBV6-5	TRBJ1-1	.	TGTGCCAGCAGTTACTTTCGGGGGGGTGAAGCTTTCTTT	CASSYFRGGEAFF
.	TRBV7-9	TRBJ2-3	.	TGTGCCAGCAGCTTAGCGATTTCAGGGTTTGCAGATACGCAGTATTTT	CASSLAISGFADTQYF
few	TRBV9	TRBJ1-4	.	TGTGCCAGCAGCGCCCACAGGAAAGGGGGTGAAAAACTGTTTTTT	CASSAHRKGGEKLFF
once	TRBV5-6	TRBJ2-1	.	TGTGCCAGCAGCTTGGAGCCCGGGGTCTACAATGAGCAGTTCTTC	CASSLEPGVYNEQFF
.	TRBV7-6	TRBJ1-3	TRBD1	TGTGCCAGCAGCGATTTAACCAACAGGGGATCCTCTGGAAACACCATATATTTT	CASSDLTNRGSSGNTIYF
.	TRBV9	TRBJ2-2	TRBD2	TGTGCCAGCAGCGCAGGACTAGCGGGGAGGAACACCGGGGAGCTGTTTTTT	CASSAGLAGRNTGELFF
.	TRBV3-1/TRBV3-2	TRBJ2-3	.	TGTGCCAGCAGCCAAAAAGGGGCCTGGACTAGGGGGGAAGATACGCAGTATTTT	CASSQKGAWTRGEDTQYF
.	TRBV14	TRBJ2-2	TRBD1	TGTGCCAGCAGCCGCATCGGGACAGGGGCCATTGGGGAGCTGTTTTTT	CASSRIGTGAIGELFF
.	TRBV18	TRBJ2-3	TRBD2	TGTGCCGGGAGAAAGCGGGAGGGCGCAGATACGCAGTATTTT	CAGRKREGADTQYF
.	TRBV7-2	TRBJ2-7	.	TGTGCCAGCAGCTACCAGACAAGTCTCTCCGAGCAGTACTTC	CASSYQTSLSEQYF
.	TRBV18	TRBJ2-5	TRBD1	TGTGCCAGCTCACCACAGGGACAGGGGTTATTAGAGACCCAGTACTTC	CASSPQGQGLLETQYF
few	TRBV10-3	TRBJ2-3	TRBD1	TGTGCCATCAGGGAACAGGGGCCCCGAAGAGATACGCAGTATTTT	CAIREQGPRRDTQYF
few	TRBV19	TRBJ2-2	.	TGTGCCAGTAATTCCAGGAAGAACACCGGGGAGCTGTTTTTT	CASNSRKNTGELFF
once	TRBV24-1	TRBJ2-3	TRBD2	TGTGCCACCAGTGACCAGAGACTAGCGGGCACAGATACGCAGTATTTT	CATSDQRLAGTDTQYF
many	TRBV7-9	TRBJ2-5	TRBD2	TGTGCCAGCAGCTTGCTTCAAGCGGGAGGGCAGGAGACCCAGTACTTC	CASSLLQAGGQETQYF
.	TRBV19	TRBJ2-2	.	TGTGCCAGTAGCCCGGGTCACACCGGGGAGCTGTTTTTT	CASSPGHTGELFF
.	TRBV14	TRBJ2-7	.	TGTGCCAGCAGCCGAAGGACAGTAGCTTACGAGCAGTACTTC	CASSRRTVAYEQYF
.	TRBV5-4	TRBJ1-1	.	TGTGCCAGCAGCTTGGCACAGGAACATGAAGCTTTCTTT	CASSLAQEHEAFF
.	TRBV10-3	TRBJ2-3	TRBD2	TGTGCCATCAGTGAGTCGTGGAGGCTAGCGGGGGCCCTGGCAGATACGCAGTATTTT	CAISESWRLAGALADTQYF
once	TRBV18	TRBJ1-4	.	TGTGCCAGCTCAGATGACAGGATGATTGAAAAACTGTTTTTT	CASSDDRMIEKLFF
few	TRBV7-9	TRBJ2-4	.	TGTGCCAGCAGCTTCAGGGATGAAGCCAAAAACATTCAGTACTTC	CASSFRDEAKNIQYF
.	TRBV6-1	TRBJ1-6	TRBD1	TGTGCCAGCAGTGGAAACCGACAGGGGGTTTATTCACCCCTCCACTTT	CASSGNRQGVYSPLHF
few	TRBV7-7	TRBJ2-1	.	TGTGCTAGCAGCTCCCTTCCCAGCTCCTACAATGAGCAGTTCTTC	CASSSLPSSYNEQFF
.	TRBV25-1	TRBJ1-1	TRBD1	TGTGCCAGCAGTGATCCGGGGACAGGGATGTCCACTGAAGCTTTCTTT	CASSDPGTGMSTEAFF
.	TRBV5-1	TRBJ2-1	TRBD1	TGCGCCAGCTCTAGCCCGGGACAGGGTGGAAATGAGCAGTTCTTC	CASSSPGQGGNEQFF
.	TRBV5-1	TRBJ1-1	.	TGCGCCAGCAGCTTGGAGCGGGTTGGGGCTGAAGCTTTCTTT	CASSLERVGAEAFF
.	TRBV12-5	TRBJ2-6	.	TGTGCTAGTGGGCACACAGGGAGTGGGGCCAACGTCCTGACTTTC	CASGHTGSGANVLTF
few	TRBV2	TRBJ1-6	TRBD1	TGTGCCAGCAAGGGGGACAGTTCTAATTCACCCCTCCACTTT	CASKGDSSNSPLHF
.	TRBV7-9	TRBJ2-2	TRBD2	TGTGCCAGCAGCCTAACCTCTAGCGGCGGGAACACCGGGGAGCTGTTTTTT	CASSLTSSGGNTGELFF
.	TRBV27	TRBJ2-5	.	TGTGCCAGCAGTTTGCAGGGGTACCAAGAGACCCAGTACTTC	CASSLQGYQETQYF
.	TRBV7-6	TRBJ2-7	TRBD2	TGTGCCAGCAGCTTAGCTAGCGGGGGGCTCGGGCAGCAGTACTTC	CASSLASGGLGQQYF
.	TRBV6-5	TRBJ2-5	TRBD2	TGTGCCACCCGGCTAGCGGGGGTACCACAAGAGACCCAGTACTTC	CATRLAGVPQETQYF